Each of the 8 T cell receptor beta chains below was sequenced from the same sample in a study of blood T cells in healthy people across ages. The second PCR ran about 6 to 12 cycles with a sample-barcoded 5' primer and J-beta primers. In TCRdb, the 5' RACE reads were re-called with MiXCR into one record per CDR3 protein. Of 1.5 million to 2 million distinct CDR3 sequences listed, about 39% were seen once; the top ten hold roughly 24%. The sample comprised blood. The receptor source for this set is a human donor in good health.

This clonotype was detected only a few times. The V gene is TRBV3-1, the J gene TRBJ2-3; no clear D. CDR3 size: 13 residues. Germline CDR1 and CDR2: LGHDT and YNNKEL (reference sequence). V lost 0 bases, J lost 7 bases, and 8 bases lay in between. The CDR3 reads CASSQDLRNTQYF. The CDR3 region has the DNA TGTGCCAGCAGCCAAGATTTAAGAAATACGCAGTATTTT.

The sample holds a few counts of this clonotype. The chain uses TRBV20-1 and TRBJ2-1, with 9 bases aligning to TRBD2. Germline CDR1 and CDR2: DFQATT and SNEGSKA (reference sequence). V lost 1 base, J lost 3 bases, and 4 bases stayed unmatched. The CDR3 is 15 amino acids. Here the CDR3 DNA reads TGCAGTGCTAGAGTAGCGGGGGCCATCTACAATGAGCAGTTCTTC. This encodes CSARVAGAIYNEQFF.

The rearrangement links TRBV20-1 to TRBJ2-4; 7 bases align to TRBD1. Germline V gene lookup returns CDR1 DFQATT and CDR2 SNEGSKA (reference sequence). J lost 0 bases, V lost 3 bases, and 14 bases had no gene match. The length of the CDR3 is 18 residues. The CDR3 spells CSARDLRDSRIAKNIQYF. CDR3 sequence (DNA): TGCAGTGCTAGGGATCTCCGGGACAGCCGAATAGCCAAAAACATTCAGTACTTC.

This clonotype was counted only a few times. The chain carries TRBV2 and TRBJ2-1; 7 nucleotides line up with TRBD1. The CDR3 spans 13 residues. The V gene's germline CDR1 is SNHLY and CDR2 FYNNEI. The J segment lost 6 bases and the V segment lost 7 bases, leaving 6 bases of the junction unmatched. As DNA, the CDR3 is TGTGCCAGCAAGTCCGACAGGGTCAATGAGCAGTTCTTC. Protein sequence: CASKSDRVNEQFF.

There are a few counts of this clonotype. This chain joins TRBV7-2 and TRBJ1-2; D is undetermined. Deletions cut 1 base from V and 4 bases from J, with 10 bases between. Germline loops: CDR1 SGHTA, CDR2 FQGNSA. The CDR3 is 14 residues long. CDR3 sequence (DNA): TGTGCCAGCAGCTTAGAGGAAGGGTTCTATGGCTACACCTTC. This codes for CASSLEEGFYGYTF.

The rearrangement uses TRBV20-1 and TRBJ2-1; TRBD2 aligns across 14 bases. J was trimmed by 14 bases and V by 2 bases; bases with no gene match: 17. This CDR3 is built from 17 residues. Germline loops: CDR1 DFQATT, CDR2 SNEGSKA (reference sequence). The CDR3 sequence: CSARTPRIGTSGGLKFF. The CDR3, as DNA: TGCAGTGCTAGAACCCCGAGAATCGGGACTAGCGGGGGCCTGAAGTTCTTC.

This clonotype was seen only a few times. CDR3 coding DNA: TGTGCCAGCAGTTTAAGGGGACTTGTTGGCTACACCTTC. Translating it yields CASSLRGLVGYTF. This chain uses TRBV12-3 or TRBV12-4 with TRBJ1-2, with D maybe TRBD1 (5 bases). This CDR3 region has 13 residues. Trimming left V 2 bases short and J 7 bases short, with 11 bases between.

This clonotype was seen a few times. The V call is TRBV15, the J call TRBJ2-1; D is uncertain. CDR3 length: 13 residues. Trimming pared 6 bases from V and 6 bases from J, leaving 12 bases between. Per the germline V gene, CDR1 is LNHNV and CDR2 is YYDKDF (reference sequence). CDR3 loop: CATSLAQLNEQFF. The CDR3 DNA reads TGTGCCACCAGTTTGGCTCAACTCAATGAGCAGTTCTTC.